This T cell receptor (beta chain) was identified in a study of resident and recirculating memory T cells in vitiligo. The study, taken as a whole, reports: Vitiligo lesions lacked a unique dominant clone, and clonality varied.

Using immunoSEQ multiplex PCR, the repertoire was profiled, and TCRdb retains in-frame clones only, with some absent. The table has 72,000 or so clones, just over 90% seen once. Patients had to be free of confetti depigmentation, indicating active vitiligo. As for this clone: Its antigen remains unknown.

The CDR3 contains 12 residues. Trimming took off 3 bases at V and 4 bases at J, with 5 bases between the two ends. Germline assignment: CDR1 MNHEY and CDR2 SMNVEV (reference sequence). The genes are TRBV27 and TRBJ2-3; D remains unclear. The clonotype comes from a male donor with vitiligo. Sequencing was carried out using blood. The CDR3 sequence is CASSFRPDTQYF. CDR3 nucleotide sequence: TGTGCCAGCAGTTTTCGTCCAGATACGCAGTATTTT.